This TCR beta chain was obtained from a study of blood T cell repertoires in COVID-19. Whole-study context: Donors in the United States, Italy and Spain gave samples during acute or convalescent COVID-19.

Profiling relied on immunoSEQ multiplex PCR, and the TCRdb table lists in-frame clones only, not all of them. The sample contains 200,000 to 300,000 clones, approximately 90% of which appear only once. V dropped 5 bases and J dropped 5 bases, with 3 bases sitting between them. The germline CDR1 and CDR2 sequences are SEHNR and FQNEAQ (reference sequence). This CDR3 contains 11 residues. The chain carries TRBV7-9 and TRBJ2-2; D ambiguous. The clonotype originates from a woman in her thirties or forties who had recovered from COVID-19. Sequenced sample: peripheral blood. Here the CDR3 DNA reads TGTGCCAGCAGCCCGACCGGGGAGCTGTTTTTT. It encodes CASSPTGELFF.